This TCR beta chain was obtained from a study of cytomegalovirus exposure and HLA in healthy donors. Trimming removed 4 bases from V and 0 bases from J, with 13 bases in between. This CDR3 spans 16 amino acids. CDR1 MDHEN and CDR2 SYDVKM come from the germline V gene. 60 Vbeta and 13 Jbeta primers were used in PCR. The data were produced by immunoSEQ multiplex PCR, yet TCRdb's version contains in-frame clones alone and is incomplete. The table includes 150,000 to 200,000 clones, 70% to 85% detected once. The clonotype originates from a woman under 40 in good health and CMV-seropositive. The V and J genes are TRBV28 and TRBJ1-3; TRBD1 might be the D (5 bases). Input material: PBMCs. The CDR3 region has the DNA TGTGCCAGCAGTTCACCAGGGCAGAGCTCTGGAAACACCATATATTTT. This sequence encodes CASSSPGQSSGNTIYF.